The T cell receptor beta chain under discussion was sequenced for a study of cytomegalovirus exposure and HLA in healthy donors (dated by TCRdb to about 2017). Study-wide context: An earlier analysis of some 600 of the donors reported roughly 300 Gb of sequence data and around 120 million unique TCR beta sequences obtained from roughly 180 million T cells. An early release covering roughly 580 HLA-typed donors comprised approximately 290 gigabases of sequencing data and about 90 million unique TCR sequences. Of the roughly 390 genotyped donors, approximately 82% fell in the genetic ancestry cluster associated with self-reported Caucasian donors. The study aimed to test whether cataloging public T cell receptors could reveal signatures of past pathogen exposure. The T cell repertoires of 666 subjects were profiled by immunosequencing and related to cytomegalovirus serostatus. A separate validation cohort of about 110 different subjects was used in addition to the roughly 720-subject first cohort. To predict cytomegalovirus infection status, the study brought together high-throughput TCR immunosequencing, statistical association of individual TCRs with disease status, and machine learning. A later analysis re-examined previously published TCR beta repertoires from around 670 donors and added high-resolution HLA genotyping to investigate patterns of TCR occurrence. In the later analysis, no new phenotypic data were used to find candidate immune exposures; instead, reliance was placed on TCR beta sequences and their occurrence across donors. To decide whether each TCR beta V gene segment behaved as functional or pseudogenic, an earlier analysis of some 580 of the donors relied on high-throughput TCR beta sequencing. Alongside the repertoire data, information on donor age, sex, ethnicity and CMV serostatus was compiled. Genome-wide SNP genotypes for about three fifths of the 666 donors were used in a later genetic analysis, which treated that subset as a discovery cohort. All discovery cohort repertoires had been generated on a single sequencing platform. Class I and class II HLA loci were covered by the typing at four-digit resolution. The number of donors typed differed by locus, with 629-630 for A, B, C, DRB1 and DQB1, approximately 500 for DQA1, under 610 for DPA1, and under 490 for DPB1. A few DR-DQ haplotypes were treated as single units for association and clustering because of strong linkage in the cohort. Across about 380 genotyped donors of the cohort, an average of about 220,000 unique TCR beta nucleotide sequences per donor were sequenced, and about a sixth of those sequences were non-productive.

What the work shows at the level of the full study, not this receptor alone: The earlier analysis of 587 of the donors excluded some 15 rarely observed V segments, including chromosome 9 orphons, because counts were too low. A further reported finding was that TCR beta sequences accurately predicted the HLA-A and HLA-B alleles for most subjects in the first cohort. The authors suggested that the approach could potentially be generalized to other disease states and immunological phenotypes. In a later genetic analysis, fewer N-insertions in productive TCRs were reported among donors in an Asian-associated ancestry cluster than the roughly 700-donor mean. In a later genetic analysis, a missense DCLRE1C variant was associated with V-gene and J-gene trimming of TCR beta chains, and the association was replicated in an independent cohort. In this cohort, only TCR beta chains were sequenced, and detectable features were limited by the absence of alpha or paired-chain data. In a later analysis, HLA-associated TCR beta chains were found to be more clonally expanded and to have lower generation probabilities than equally common non-associated chains. The only immune exposure information available for the cohort was CMV serostatus. Most TCR sequences were observed very rarely across donors, whereas some public TCRs were present in many individuals. In an earlier analysis of some 500 of the donors, most TCR beta V segments appeared in productive rearrangements about 87% or about 30% of the time, broadly matching IMGT annotations. A later analysis found that most CMV-associated TCR beta chains appeared HLA-restricted, with HLA associations seemingly driven largely by CMV exposure. A total of 150 or so TCR beta chains were listed by the study as associated with cytomegalovirus. In both the original and validation cohorts, the classifier was reported to diagnose cytomegalovirus status with high specificity and sensitivity. A later analysis associated around 16,000 TCR beta sequences with specific HLA alleles at a false discovery rate of 0.05. Some IMGT-functional V segments, including TRBV6-2 and TRBV6-3, could not be distinguished by the 87-base-pair reads and were therefore excluded. Linkage disequilibrium might explain the correlated functional status among segregating V segments, but an unknown experimental factor could not be ruled out. A cluster of highly shared sequence variants was judged likely to represent a technical artifact of the sequencing pipeline. When HLA alleles, especially DR and DQ, strongly co-occurred, attributing TCR associations to individual alleles was difficult. In a later analysis, TCR association rates were found to vary across HLA loci, with the most associated TCRs seen for DRB1 alleles and the fewest for HLA-C alleles. Sequencing depth was assumed to be roughly uniform across donors in the presence/absence analyses, though that assumption may not hold. A later analysis reported that several top co-occurrence clusters appeared linked to parvovirus B19, influenza, CMV and Epstein-Barr virus. In vitro tests confirmed that a few of the cytomegalovirus-associated TCR beta chains recognize cytomegalovirus antigens. Because some donors lacked HLA typing at each locus, the association tests relied only on the typed subset.

Libraries came from the immunoSEQ multiplex PCR assay. For the multiplex PCR, a mixture combining 60 forward primers for TCR Vbeta segments and 13 reverse primers for TCR Jbeta segments was used. The CDR3 region of rearranged TCR beta genes was amplified from genomic DNA with a multiplex PCR assay. On the Illumina HiSeq System, the amplified TCR beta libraries were sequenced as 87-base-pair reads. The original pipeline was this. A later analysis tallied about 77 million unique TCR beta chains across the roughly 610 repertoires, and some 12 million of those chains were shared by two or more donors. To remove PCR and sequencing errors, raw reads were error-corrected and collapsed into unique sequences using a nearest-neighbor algorithm that merged closely related sequences. CDR3 sequences were aligned to IMGT reference sequences to assign V, D and J gene segments. For a sequence to be retained, a match of at least six nucleotides was required to both a V gene segment and a J gene segment. Rearrangements were classified as productive when the CDR3 lacked stop codons and remained in frame with V and J, and all other rearrangements were classified as non-productive. Following IMGT convention, CDR3 was defined as the stretch from the second conserved V-encoded cysteine to the conserved J-encoded phenylalanine. In an earlier analysis of more than 550 of the donors, sequences lacking an unambiguous match to a single V gene segment were excluded. An earlier analysis of a few hundred of the donors classified V segments as functional when productive rearrangements were above 56.7% and as segregating when the standard deviation between donors was above 5%. A statistical classification framework was developed to diagnose cytomegalovirus status using the catalog of TCR beta chain sequences. In a later analysis, TCR nucleotide sequences were compared against IMGT/GENE-DB human TR gene sequences so that V and J genes could be assigned. The TCRdist pipeline was used in a later analysis to assign CDR3 sequences and most-parsimonious VDJ recombination scenarios. In a later analysis, each TCR beta chain was defined by its CDR3 amino acid sequence together with its V-gene family, and reads lacking a unique V-gene family were excluded. To address suspected cross-contamination and a sequencing artifact, a later analysis removed a few hundred highly shared, low-generation-probability nucleotide sequences. In a later analysis, a clonal expansion index was calculated for each public chain from normalized within-repertoire ranks of inferred template counts. Generation probabilities in a later analysis came from a VDJ recombination model fitted to out-of-frame rearrangements, and those results were checked against IGoR. In a later analysis, TCR-TCR, TCR-HLA and TCR-CMV co-occurrence was scored with hypergeometric tests, and a repertoire-size bias correction was applied to TCR pairs. False discovery rates were estimated in a later analysis by permuting HLA or CMV assignments 20 times. In a later analysis, co-occurring TCRs were grouped using DBSCAN, with TCRdist sequence similarity added in when clustering inside HLA-allele-positive subsets. Co-occurrence clustering excluded repertoires with fewer than 30,000 or more than 120,000 public chains, plus five with anomalous nucleotide sharing. The immuneACCESS repertoire file appears here via TCRdb, limited to in-frame rearrangements. These files lack a portion of the clones; in checked studies, under half of the deficit traces to unresolved V genes, and the cause of the others is not known. The DNA gave D and trimming, while V, J and clone size come from that table. Recorded for this sample are 90,000 to 130,000 clones; around 75% of them occurred a single time. Roughly 0.87% of the sample belongs to the ten largest clones.

Regarding this clone: Its specific antigen is unknown. No much larger clone is present one base from it, and per-base qualities are unavailable.

Counted from cysteine to phenylalanine, this CDR3 has 14 amino acids. Solely the CDR3 DNA is kept, with 42 bases framed from the first base. V is clipped by 3 bases and J by 4 bases, and the sequence between their germline boundaries is 13 bases long. Sequences SGHRS (CDR1) and YFSETQ (CDR2) are obtained from the germline V gene. The cohort was made up of 500 to 800 healthy bone marrow donors. All cohort members were sampled while nominally healthy, although unrecorded immune exposures were likely present. The donor was CMV seronegative and belonged to the group of 350 or so seronegative cohort members. A peripheral blood sample was provided by each donor, and peripheral blood mononuclear cells were used for TCR beta sequencing. Genomic DNA was extracted from the blood cell samples with the Qiagen DNeasy Blood Extraction Kit.

The receptor chain draws on TRBV5-1 and TRBJ2-5, with the D gene uncertain. Specimen: PBMCs. This receptor was obtained from a woman aged 25 to 45 in good health and CMV-seronegative. Here is the DNA: TGCGCCAGCAGCTCCGCCACGTTCGGAGAGACCCAGTACTTC. Its protein is CASSSATFGETQYF.